The 26 T cell receptor beta chains reported below all come from one sample, sequenced in a study of cytomegalovirus exposure and HLA in healthy donors. Amplification used 60 Vbeta primers and 13 Jbeta primers. Data came from immunoSEQ multiplex PCR; TCRdb stores just in-frame clones and leaves some out. The profile shows approximately 110,000 clones, 60% to 75% of them singletons. The sequenced sample consisted of PBMCs. Every receptor here comes from a woman aged 45-65 years in good health and CMV-seropositive.

CDR3 in amino acids: CASSQDRLRVETQYF. The CDR3 nucleotides are TGCGCCAGCAGCCAAGATAGGCTCAGGGTAGAGACCCAGTACTTC. This chain uses TRBV4-1 with TRBJ2-5; possibly TRBD1 for D (5 bases). Germline values: CDR1 MGHRA, CDR2 YSYEKL. Trimming left V 0 bases short and J 4 bases short, with 12 bases between. The CDR3 contains 15 residues.

The rearrangement links TRBV7-2 to TRBJ2-7, with 10 bases lining up with TRBD1. The CDR3 loop spans 16 amino acids. With 1 base clipped from V and 4 bases from J, the junction kept 7 bases outside the gene matches. CDR1 SGHTA and CDR2 FQGNSA come from the germline V gene. For the CDR3, the DNA is TGTGCCAGCAGCTTAGTATCCGACAGGGGGCTGTACGAGCAGTACTTC. This translates into CASSLVSDRGLYEQYF.

The chain employs TRBV7-2 and TRBJ1-4, with TRBD1 identical over 9 bases. With V trimmed by 5 bases and J by 8 bases, 9 bases remained unmatched. Germline lookup yields CDR1 SGHTA and CDR2 FQGNSA. The CDR3 contains 15 residues. CDR3 sequence (DNA): TGTGCCAGCAGCCCCGGGACAGGGATCTTCGAAAAACTGTTTTTT. Its translation: CASSPGTGIFEKLFF.

The chain combines TRBV5-4 with TRBJ2-5, with no clear D. Trimming left V 0 bases short and J 1 base short, with 10 bases between. The CDR3 totals 15 residues. Germline values: CDR1 SGHNT, CDR2 YYREEE (reference sequence). The CDR3 DNA is TGTGCCAGCAGCTTGGGATCGGCTAGCCAAGAGACCCAGTACTTC. It specifies CASSLGSASQETQYF.

CDR3 nucleotides: TGTGCCAGCAGCTTCCCGGGAGGGGCAGGGGCTAACGAGCAGTACTTC. Protein: CASSFPGGAGANEQYF. V is TRBV13 and J is TRBJ2-7, with 8 bases that match TRBD2. The CDR3 length is 16 residues. The V segment lost 3 bases and the J segment 5 bases; nucleotides outside the gene matches: 12. The germline gives CDR1 PRHDT, CDR2 FYEKMQ (reference sequence).

This clone was picked up a small number of times. CDR3 sequence (DNA): TGTGCCAGCAGCTCTAACACCGGGGAGCTGTTTTTT. It encodes CASSSNTGELFF. The rearrangement joins TRBV7-2 to TRBJ2-2; D not resolved. The V and J ends lost 4 bases and 2 bases respectively, with 2 bases between them. Per the germline V gene, CDR1 is SGHTA and CDR2 is FQGNSA. The CDR3 runs 12 residues.

This clone was detected only once. The rearrangement uses TRBV4-3 and TRBJ2-2; D may be TRBD2 (6 bases). Trimming stripped 4 bases from V and 3 bases from J, with 12 bases between. The CDR3 consists of 15 residues. In germline, CDR1 is LGHNA, CDR2 YSLEER. CDR3 amino acids: CASSLWTTDTGELFF. The CDR3 bases are TGCGCCAGCAGCCTCTGGACTACCGACACCGGGGAGCTGTTTTTT.

This clone was found a few times. CDR3 region: CASSLGATGETQYF. The CDR3 DNA sequence: TGTGCCAGCAGCTTAGGTGCTACGGGGGAGACCCAGTACTTC. V is TRBV7-7 and J is TRBJ2-5, with a weak D call TRBD2 (5 bases). Germline loops: CDR1 SSHAT, CDR2 FNYEAQ (reference sequence). The CDR3 loop spans 14 amino acids. With 1 base removed from V and 5 bases from J, the gap between germline ends came to 11 bases.

This clone was picked up one time. The chain links TRBV19 to TRBJ2-1; 13 bases are shared with TRBD2. This CDR3 comprises 19 residues. The J segment lost 3 bases and the V segment lost 4 bases, leaving 12 bases of the junction unmatched. Germline V gene lookup returns CDR1 LNHDA and CDR2 SQIVND (reference sequence). DNA of the CDR3: TGTGCCAGTAGTACCTCTCACCGACTAGCGGGGGGACTCTACAATGAGCAGTTCTTC. It translates to CASSTSHRLAGGLYNEQFF. Combining the CDR3 with reference TRBV19 and TRBJ2-1 gives the whole variable domain DGGITQSPKYLFRKEGQNVTLSCEQNLNHDAMYWYRQDPGQGLRLIYYSQIVNDFQKGDIAEGYSVSREKKESFPLTVTSAQKNPTAFYLCASSTSHRLAGGLYNEQFFGPGTRLTVL.

This sequence joins TRBV7-2 and TRBJ2-3; 9 bases line up with TRBD1. V shed 7 bases, J shed 1 base, and the junction held 3 bases outside the gene matches. The CDR3 runs to 14 residues. Germline V gene sequence: CDR1 SGHTA, CDR2 FQGNSA. The CDR3 region is CASIRDRGTDTQYF. CDR3 coding DNA: TGTGCCAGCATCCGGGACAGGGGCACAGATACGCAGTATTTT.

This chain uses TRBV5-4 with TRBJ2-5, with a possible D match to TRBD1 (6 bases). The length of the CDR3 is 14 residues. The germline gives CDR1 SGHNT, CDR2 YYREEE (reference sequence). V lost 1 base to trimming and J lost 2 bases, with 9 bases between them. CDR3 DNA: TGTGCCAGCAGCTTGACAGGGTTTCAAGAGACCCAGTACTTC. It is translated as CASSLTGFQETQYF.

The chain is built from TRBV27 and TRBJ2-1; D remains unclear. Looked up from germline, CDR1 is MNHEY and CDR2 is SMNVEV (reference sequence). V lost 2 bases and J 2 bases, leaving 7 bases between the germline ends. This CDR3 is 14 amino acids long. The CDR3 nucleotides are TGTGCCAGCAGTTTAACACAAACCTACAATGAGCAGTTCTTC. Translation gives CASSLTQTYNEQFF.

This chain joins TRBV1 and TRBJ2-1; the D call of TRBD2 is as the table states it, not checked on the DNA. TRBV1 is recorded as a pseudogene. The CDR3 spans 14 residues. CDR3 bases: TGCACCAGCAGCCAAGGTGCGCGGGGGGGCGAGCAGTTCTTC. It translates to CTSSQGARGGEQFF.

The rearrangement joins TRBV7-2 to TRBJ2-3, with D maybe TRBD2 (6 bases). V was shortened by 3 bases and J by 2 bases, with 18 bases between the two germline ends. CDR3 length: 17 residues. Germline lookup yields CDR1 SGHTA and CDR2 FQGNSA. CDR3 sequence reads: CASSFNPVGGVTDTQYF. CDR3 nucleotides: TGTGCCAGCAGCTTCAATCCCGTTGGAGGGGTCACAGATACGCAGTATTTT.

This clone was seen a handful of times. J is TRBJ2-1 and V is TRBV5-1, with a tentative D call TRBD1 (6 bases). The V gene lost 0 bases and the J gene lost 2 bases, with 15 bases spanning the gap. This CDR3 comprises 17 residues. CDR1 is SGHRS, CDR2 YFSETQ, per germline. This chain's CDR3 is CASSLVVAGVAYNEQFF. In nucleotides, the CDR3 is TGCGCCAGCAGCTTGGTGGTGGCAGGGGTAGCCTACAATGAGCAGTTCTTC. Variable domain in full (rest from reference TRBV5-1 and TRBJ2-1): KAGVTQTPRYLIKTRGQQVTLSCSPISGHRSVSWYQQTPGQGLQFLFEYFSETQRNKGNFPGRFSGRQFSNSRSEMNVSTLELGDSALYLCASSLVVAGVAYNEQFFGPGTRLTVL.

The chain carries TRBV10-3 and TRBJ2-2, with 9 bases aligning to TRBD1. The germline V gene encodes CDR1 ENHRY and CDR2 SYGVKD. This CDR3 is built from 14 residues. J gave up 7 bases and V 5 bases, and 5 bases lay outside the gene matches. CDR3 protein: CAISMTGGHGELFF. CDR3 nucleotide sequence: TGTGCCATCAGTATGACAGGGGGTCACGGGGAGCTGTTTTTT.

Here the CDR3 DNA reads TGTGCCAGCAGCCGCAGAGACAGGGAGGATGGAAACACCATATATTTT. Protein product: CASSRRDREDGNTIYF. The gene calls are TRBV7-8 and TRBJ1-3; TRBD1 aligns across 7 bases. J was trimmed by 3 bases and V by 5 bases; bases with no gene match: 10. The germline CDR1 and CDR2 sequences are SGHVS and FQNEAQ. This CDR3 contains 16 residues.

This chain links TRBV7-9 with TRBJ1-1, with D unclear. The CDR3 loop spans 13 amino acids. Between the trimmed V and J ends, which lost 5 bases and 0 bases, there was a span of 7 bases. Germline CDR1 SEHNR, CDR2 FQNEAQ (reference sequence). The chain's CDR3 is CASSPYMNTEAFF. CDR3 DNA sequence: TGTGCCAGCAGCCCCTATATGAACACTGAAGCTTTCTTT.

The chain couples TRBV13 to TRBJ2-6, with D maybe TRBD1 (6 bases). Trimming took 5 bases from V and 2 from J, leaving 10 bases between them. The CDR3 is 15 amino acids. Germline V gives CDR1 PRHDT, CDR2 FYEKMQ (reference sequence). Here the CDR3 DNA reads TGTGCCAGCAGCCTCGGACAGACTGGGGCCAACGTCCTGACTTTC. Translating gives CASSLGQTGANVLTF.

The genes are TRBV2 and TRBJ1-3; tentative D call: TRBD1 (6 bases). Germline assignment: CDR1 SNHLY and CDR2 FYNNEI. The CDR3 runs to 17 residues. V lost 4 bases and J 1 base, leaving 17 bases between the germline ends. The CDR3: CASSVTGSTKSGNTIYF. CDR3 nucleotide sequence: TGTGCCAGCAGTGTGACAGGATCCACCAAGTCTGGAAACACCATATATTTT.

The chain carries TRBV7-9 and TRBJ2-3, with 15 bases aligning to TRBD2. The germline V gene encodes CDR1 SEHNR and CDR2 FQNEAQ (reference sequence). This CDR3 is 18 amino acids long. Unmatched junction bases numbered 7, after V lost 5 bases and J lost 1 base. CDR3 sequence: CASSPGTSGGTRTDTQYF. CDR3 nucleotides: TGTGCCAGCAGCCCCGGGACTAGCGGGGGGACCCGCACAGATACGCAGTATTTT.

Here the CDR3 DNA reads TGTGCCATCTCTGGCTTTTCCCACCAGCCCCAGCATTTT. This translates into CAISGFSHQPQHF. V is TRBV10-3 and J is TRBJ1-5; D is undetermined. Trimming pared 8 bases from V and 7 bases from J, leaving 15 bases between. The germline V gene encodes CDR1 ENHRY and CDR2 SYGVKD. There are 13 residues in the CDR3.

V and J are TRBV7-3 and TRBJ2-5; 14 bases match TRBD2. V dropped 5 bases and J dropped 3; count of bases not matched to a gene: 5. Germline V CDR1 and CDR2: SGHTA, FQGTGA. The CDR3 has 16 amino acids. CDR3 amino acids: CASSPQGLAGEETQYF. CDR3 nucleotide sequence: TGTGCCAGCAGCCCCCAGGGACTAGCGGGGGAAGAGACCCAGTACTTC. The full variable domain, in which reference TRBV7-3 and TRBJ2-5 provide the parts outside the CDR3, is GAGVSQTPSNKVTEKGKYVELRCDPISGHTALYWYRQSLGQGPEFLIYFQGTGAADDSGLPNDRFFAVRPEGSVSTLKIQRTERGDSAVYLCASSPQGLAGEETQYFGPGTRLLVL.

The V call is TRBV5-1, the J call TRBJ1-4, with TRBD1 matching 8 bases. Trimming cost V 0 bases and J 4 bases; bases outside gene matches: 8. This CDR3 has 17 amino acids. Germline V CDR1 and CDR2: SGHRS, YFSETQ. CDR3 amino acids: CASSLGDRKAFNEKLFF. DNA for the CDR3: TGCGCCAGCAGCTTGGGGGACAGGAAGGCCTTTAATGAAAAACTGTTTTTT.

V usage is TRBV29-1 and J usage is TRBJ2-7, with no clear D. The CDR3 runs to 12 residues. Per germline, CDR1 SQVTM and CDR2 ANQGSEA. V was cut by 4 bases and J by 0 bases, with 7 bases left in between. CDR3: CSVGTSSYEQYF. The CDR3 region has the DNA TGCAGCGTTGGAACCAGCTCCTACGAGCAGTACTTC.

The chain uses TRBV18 and TRBJ2-7, with 7 nucleotides matching TRBD1. This CDR3 has 13 residues. The germline gives CDR1 KGHSH, CDR2 LQKENI. Trimming cost V 5 bases and J 3 bases; bases outside gene matches: 4. This CDR3 is CASSLRDSYEQYF. The CDR3, as DNA: TGTGCCAGCTCATTACGGGACAGCTACGAGCAGTACTTC. Combining the CDR3 with reference TRBV18 and TRBJ2-7 gives the whole variable domain NAGVMQNPRHLVRRRGQEARLRCSPMKGHSHVYWYRQLPEEGLKFMVYLQKENIIDESGMPKERFSAEFPKEGPSILRIQQVVRGDSAAYFCASSLRDSYEQYFGPGTRLTVT.